The rows below give T cell receptor beta chains drawn from one sample of a study of blood T cell repertoires in COVID-19. The assay was immunoSEQ multiplex PCR, and TCRdb's table has in-frame clones only and misses some. The sample lists a few hundred thousand clones, approximately 90% occurring once. The sequenced material came from peripheral blood. Source of these receptors: a man between 60 and 75 years old who had recovered from COVID-19. CDR3s include the opening cysteine and the closing phenylalanine or tryptophan. Fields, in order: CDR3 DNA, CDR3 protein, clone size, J gene, D gene, V gene. A D gene is named only where the DNA matches it firmly. Size is stated for part of the rows, as once, few or many counts, or as a class when the clone is expanded.

DNA: TGTGCCATCAGACAGGACCTGGGGGAAAAACTGTTTTTT; CDR3: CAIRQDLGEKLFF; size: .; J: TRBJ1-4; D: .; V: TRBV10-3
DNA: TGTGCCACCGCGTTGTGGGGGGGTTCCTACAATGAGCAGTTCTTC; CDR3: CATALWGGSYNEQFF; size: .; J: TRBJ2-1; D: TRBD2; V: TRBV15
DNA: TGTGCCAGCAGATCAACAGGGGGCAACACTGAAGCTTTCTTT; CDR3: CASRSTGGNTEAFF; size: .; J: TRBJ1-1; D: TRBD1; V: TRBV6-6
DNA: TGTGCCTGGACCCGAGTGTTATACAATGAGCAGTTCTTC; CDR3: CAWTRVLYNEQFF; size: .; J: TRBJ2-1; D: .; V: TRBV30
DNA: TGCGCCAGCAGCGTAGGACAGGGTGCCCACGAGCAGTACTTC; CDR3: CASSVGQGAHEQYF; size: .; J: TRBJ2-7; D: TRBD1; V: TRBV5-1
DNA: TGTGCCAGCAGTTACTCCGGTCGACAAGAGACCCAGTACTTC; CDR3: CASSYSGRQETQYF; size: .; J: TRBJ2-5; D: .; V: TRBV6-2/TRBV6-3
DNA: TGCGCCAGCAGCCCAAAAACCGCAGGGGGCGCCGACAAAAACATTCAGTACTTC; CDR3: CASSPKTAGGADKNIQYF; size: .; J: TRBJ2-4; D: TRBD1; V: TRBV5-1
DNA: TGTGCCAGCAGCGTGAGGGGACTCACCGTACCCCCGAACACTGAAGCTTTCTTT; CDR3: CASSVRGLTVPPNTEAFF; size: .; J: TRBJ1-1; D: .; V: TRBV9
DNA: TGTGCCAGCAGCCCGGGACAGATTTATGGCTACACCTTC; CDR3: CASSPGQIYGYTF; size: .; J: TRBJ1-2; D: TRBD1; V: TRBV12-3/TRBV12-4
DNA: TGTGCCAGCAGCTTAGTCCCGCCAGGGGGCATCTACGAGCAGTACTTC; CDR3: CASSLVPPGGIYEQYF; size: once; J: TRBJ2-7; D: TRBD1; V: TRBV7-2
DNA: TGTGCCAGCCAGGGTGGAACCTATAATTCACCCCTCCACTTT; CDR3: CASQGGTYNSPLHF; size: .; J: TRBJ1-6; D: .; V: TRBV19
DNA: TGTGCCAGCAGCCCCCCACCGGGTCGAGAAGAGACCCAGTACTTC; CDR3: CASSPPPGREETQYF; size: .; J: TRBJ2-5; D: .; V: TRBV9
DNA: TGTGCCAGCAGCCTACTATACGAGCAGTACTTC; CDR3: CASSLLYEQYF; size: .; J: TRBJ2-7; D: .; V: TRBV7-2
DNA: TGCGCCAGCAGCTTCGCAGGTTCGGAAACTTTCTTT; CDR3: CASSFAGSETFF; size: .; J: TRBJ1-1; D: .; V: TRBV5-1
DNA: TGCGCCAGCAGCTTGGCCGGACAGGGGGCCTACGAGCAGTACTTC; CDR3: CASSLAGQGAYEQYF; size: .; J: TRBJ2-7; D: TRBD1; V: TRBV5-1
DNA: TGTGCCAGCAGCTTGATGACAGGGGGGCAAGAGACCCAGTACTTC; CDR3: CASSLMTGGQETQYF; size: .; J: TRBJ2-5; D: TRBD1; V: TRBV7-6
DNA: TGTGCCAGCAGTTTATCGGGGTACACTGAAGCTTTCTTT; CDR3: CASSLSGYTEAFF; size: .; J: TRBJ1-1; D: .; V: TRBV12-3/TRBV12-4